This entry features one T cell receptor (beta chain) sequence. This clone was picked up a small number of times. The antigen it binds to is not known. No clone much larger than this one lies a single base away; base qualities are absent. Each PCR received spiked-in synthetic TCR analog templates so that absolute template abundance could be estimated from read counts. TCRbeta CDR3 regions were amplified from genomic DNA with bias-controlled V and J gene primers using the immunoSEQ assay. Rearranged TCRbeta segments were sequenced at approximately 20X coverage. The study's own analysis went as follows. Clustering was used to correct sequencing errors, and CDR3s were annotated against IMGT so that V, D and J genes could be assigned. Out-of-frame and stop-codon sequences were excluded, and only productive TCRbeta rearrangements were used in downstream analyses. Clonality was calculated as one minus the Shannon entropy normalized by the log of the number of unique productive sequences. Fisher's exact test with Benjamini-Hochberg correction, at a threshold of adjusted p below 0.01, was used to find clones that differed between time points or between blood and tumor. Here the immuneACCESS table is served through TCRdb, limited to in-frame sequences with V and J called. Missing clones are a known gap in these copies; in checked studies unresolved V genes cover under half, and the rest lacks a known reason. V and J calls and clone size follow that table, whereas D and trimming were derived from the DNA. For this sample there are roughly 56,000 clones; roughly 84% appear just once. Of the sample, roughly 22% is held by the ten largest clones.

This specimen belongs to a study of PD-L1 blockade in urothelial cancer listed by TCRdb under 2017. For context, the study as a whole: Every patient began therapy in 2014 and was given atezolizumab 1,200 mg intravenously every 3 weeks. About 90% of the 29 patients were males with bladder-origin urothelial cancer, and 18 of 29 reported a prior smoking history. An ECOG performance status of 0 or 1 was recorded for the patients, and 0 to 3 prior chemotherapy regimens had been received by the patients. Blood samples were analyzed 3 weeks after the start of treatment (second dose) and 6 weeks after the start of treatment. Blood samples gave median yields of about 150,000 T cells and 65,000 to 85,000 unique TCRs, along with a median clonality of 0.080. The study was an exploratory multi-omic analysis of somatic, immune and clinical correlates of response to PD-L1 blockade with atezolizumab in urothelial cancer. TCR sequencing covered pretreatment tumor samples and matched, serially collected peripheral blood taken before and after atezolizumab treatment. Progression-free survival longer than 6 months counted as durable clinical benefit, and TCR features were additionally tested against both progression-free and overall survival. In the same patients, pretreatment tumors underwent whole exome sequencing and RNA sequencing in addition to TCR sequencing. Durable clinical benefit was achieved by nine patients but not by the remaining 20. Some 30 patients had pretreatment blood TCR-seq, about 24 had at least one posttreatment blood collection, and about 24 had tumor TCR-seq. Broader findings and caveats from the paper: Because of the small sample size (n ≈ 31) and the many exploratory analyses performed, the results are intended to be regarded as hypothesis-generating. Patients with durable benefit showed greater expansion of tumor-associated TCR clones in peripheral blood 3 weeks after starting treatment (n = 22, p = 0.022). A pretreatment peripheral blood TCR clonality below the median was linked to improved progression-free and overall survival.

Interpreted using the paper, the time point label stands for: pretreatment peripheral blood. The cohort comprised approximately 30 patients with locally advanced or metastatic urothelial carcinoma treated at Memorial Sloan Kettering on a trial protocol. Peripheral blood mononuclear cells were collected from each patient pretreatment and during treatment, giving between 1 and 8 total time points per patient. The Qiagen DNeasy Blood extraction kit was used to purify genomic DNA from total PBMCs and from tumor samples. Collected pretreatment and during treatment, PBMCs were isolated and stored as previously described. CDR1 and CDR2, looked up from the germline V gene, are SGHTA and FQGNSA. The junction carries 10 bases between V and J, which are trimmed by 4 bases and 0 bases respectively. Reading from cysteine to phenylalanine, the CDR3 counts 15 amino acids. Only the CDR3 portion is preserved as DNA: 45 bases, with reading frame beginning at the first base.

This sequence uses TRBV7-2 and TRBJ1-5; D gene: possibly TRBD1, on 5 matching bases. This specimen was PBMCs, taken around atezolizumab (anti-PD-L1) treatment. The TCR comes from a man aged 55 to 70 with urothelial cancer. In nucleotide form, the sequence is TGTGCCAGCAGCTCTGGCGGGGCTAGCAATCAGCCCCAGCATTTT. It specifies CASSSGGASNQPQHF.